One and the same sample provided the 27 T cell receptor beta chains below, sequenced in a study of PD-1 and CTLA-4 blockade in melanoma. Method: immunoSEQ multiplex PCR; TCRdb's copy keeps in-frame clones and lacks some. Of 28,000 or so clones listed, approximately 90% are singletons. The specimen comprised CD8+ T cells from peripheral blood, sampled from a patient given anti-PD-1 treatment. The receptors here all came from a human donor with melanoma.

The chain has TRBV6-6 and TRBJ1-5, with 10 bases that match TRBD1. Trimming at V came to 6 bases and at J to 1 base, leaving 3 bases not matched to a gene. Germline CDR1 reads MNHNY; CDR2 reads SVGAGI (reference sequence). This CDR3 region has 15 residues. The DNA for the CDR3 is TGTGCCAGCAGAGGGGACAGGGGAAGCAATCAGCCCCAGCATTTT. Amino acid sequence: CASRGDRGSNQPQHF.

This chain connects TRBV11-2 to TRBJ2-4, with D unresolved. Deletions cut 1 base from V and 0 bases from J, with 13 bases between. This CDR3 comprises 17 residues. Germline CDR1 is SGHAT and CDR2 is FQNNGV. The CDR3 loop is CASSLVAGRLAKNIQYF. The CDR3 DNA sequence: TGTGCCAGCAGCTTAGTAGCTGGACGCCTAGCCAAAAACATTCAGTACTTC.

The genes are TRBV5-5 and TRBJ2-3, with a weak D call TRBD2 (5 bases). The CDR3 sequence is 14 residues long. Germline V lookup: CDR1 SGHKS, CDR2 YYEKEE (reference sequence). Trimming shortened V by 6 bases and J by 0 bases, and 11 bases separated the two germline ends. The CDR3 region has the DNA TGTGCCAGCACCGAAGGGAGTAGCACAGATACGCAGTATTTT. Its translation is CASTEGSSTDTQYF.

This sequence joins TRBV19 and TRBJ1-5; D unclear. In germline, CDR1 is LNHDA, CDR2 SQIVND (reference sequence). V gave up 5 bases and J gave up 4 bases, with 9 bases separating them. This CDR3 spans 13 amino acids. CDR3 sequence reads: CASSPEGNQPQHF. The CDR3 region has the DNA TGTGCCAGTAGTCCCGAAGGAAATCAGCCCCAGCATTTT.

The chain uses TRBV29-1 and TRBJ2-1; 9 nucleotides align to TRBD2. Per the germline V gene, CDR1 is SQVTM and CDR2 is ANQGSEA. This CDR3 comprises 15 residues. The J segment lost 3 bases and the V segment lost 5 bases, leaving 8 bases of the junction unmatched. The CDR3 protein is CSVRLAGSDYNEQFF. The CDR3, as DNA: TGCAGCGTTCGGCTAGCGGGGTCTGACTACAATGAGCAGTTCTTC.

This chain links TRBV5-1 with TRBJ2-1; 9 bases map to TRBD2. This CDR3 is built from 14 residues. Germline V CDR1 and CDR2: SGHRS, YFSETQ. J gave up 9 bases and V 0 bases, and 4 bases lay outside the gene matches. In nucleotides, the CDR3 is TGCGCCAGCAGCTTGGAGGGCGGGAGGGGTGAGCAGTTCTTC. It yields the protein CASSLEGGRGEQFF.

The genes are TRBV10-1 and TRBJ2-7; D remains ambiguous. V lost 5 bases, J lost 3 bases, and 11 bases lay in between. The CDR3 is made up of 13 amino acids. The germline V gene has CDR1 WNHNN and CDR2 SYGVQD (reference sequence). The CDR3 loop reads CASSRTENYEQYF. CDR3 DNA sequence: TGCGCCAGCAGTAGAACGGAAAACTACGAGCAGTACTTC.

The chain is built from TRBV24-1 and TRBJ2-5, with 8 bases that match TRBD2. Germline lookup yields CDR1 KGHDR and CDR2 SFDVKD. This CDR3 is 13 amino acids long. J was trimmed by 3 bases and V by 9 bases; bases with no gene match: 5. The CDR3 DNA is TGTGCCACCCGTCGGGGGGGCGAAGAGACCCAGTACTTC. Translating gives CATRRGGEETQYF.

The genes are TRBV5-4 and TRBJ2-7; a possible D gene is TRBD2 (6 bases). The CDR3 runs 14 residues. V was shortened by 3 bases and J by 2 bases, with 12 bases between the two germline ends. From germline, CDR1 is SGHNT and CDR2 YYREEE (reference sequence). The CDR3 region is CASSYGTATYEQYF. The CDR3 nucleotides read TGTGCCAGCAGCTATGGGACTGCTACCTACGAGCAGTACTTC.

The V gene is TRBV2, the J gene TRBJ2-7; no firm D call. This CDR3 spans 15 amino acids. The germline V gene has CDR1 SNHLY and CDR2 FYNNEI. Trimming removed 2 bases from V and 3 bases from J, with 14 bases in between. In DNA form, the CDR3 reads TGTGCCAGCAGTGAAAATCGCCAGGTGAACTACGAGCAGTACTTC. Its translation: CASSENRQVNYEQYF. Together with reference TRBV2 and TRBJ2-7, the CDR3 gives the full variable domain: EPEVTQTPSHQVTQMGQEVILRCVPISNHLYFYWYRQILGQKVEFLVSFYNNEISEKSEIFDDQFSVERPDGSNFTLKIRSTKLEDSAMYFCASSENRQVNYEQYFGPGTRLTVT.

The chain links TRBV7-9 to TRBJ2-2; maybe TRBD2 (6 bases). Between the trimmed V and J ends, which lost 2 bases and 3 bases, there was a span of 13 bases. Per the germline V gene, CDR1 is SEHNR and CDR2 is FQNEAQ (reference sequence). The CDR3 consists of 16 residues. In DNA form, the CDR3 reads TGTGCCAGCAGCTTAACTCGGGGAGGCGACACCGGGGAGCTGTTTTTT. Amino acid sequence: CASSLTRGGDTGELFF.

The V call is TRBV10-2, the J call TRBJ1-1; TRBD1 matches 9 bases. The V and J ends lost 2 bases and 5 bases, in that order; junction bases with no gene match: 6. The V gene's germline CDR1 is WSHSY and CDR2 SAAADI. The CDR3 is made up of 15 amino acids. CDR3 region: CASSEPGQGWTEAFF. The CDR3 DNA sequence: TGCGCCAGCAGTGAGCCGGGACAGGGATGGACTGAAGCTTTCTTT.

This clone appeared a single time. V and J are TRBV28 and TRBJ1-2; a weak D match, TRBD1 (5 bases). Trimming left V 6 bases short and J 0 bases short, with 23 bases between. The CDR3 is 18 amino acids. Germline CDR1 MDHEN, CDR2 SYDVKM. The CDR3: CASRRMGTLGLPNYGYTF. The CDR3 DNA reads TGTGCCAGCAGGCGGATGGGGACCCTGGGCCTTCCTAACTATGGCTACACCTTC.

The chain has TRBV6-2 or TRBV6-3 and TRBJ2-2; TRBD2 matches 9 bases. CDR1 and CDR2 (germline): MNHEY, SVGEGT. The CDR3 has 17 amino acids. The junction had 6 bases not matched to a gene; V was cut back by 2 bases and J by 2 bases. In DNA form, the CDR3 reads TGTGCCAGCAGTTACGAGGGACTAGCTGATAACACCGGGGAGCTGTTTTTT. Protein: CASSYEGLADNTGELFF.

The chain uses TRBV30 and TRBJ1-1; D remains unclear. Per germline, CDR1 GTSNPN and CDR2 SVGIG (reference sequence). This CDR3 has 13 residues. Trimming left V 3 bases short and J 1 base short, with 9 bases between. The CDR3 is CAWRSDSNTEAFF. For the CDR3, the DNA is TGTGCCTGGAGGTCAGACTCGAACACTGAAGCTTTCTTT.

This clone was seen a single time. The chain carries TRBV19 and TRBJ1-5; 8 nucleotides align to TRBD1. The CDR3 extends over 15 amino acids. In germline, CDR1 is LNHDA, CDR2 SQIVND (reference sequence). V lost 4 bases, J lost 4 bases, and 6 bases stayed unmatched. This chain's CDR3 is CASSTWTGQNQPQHF. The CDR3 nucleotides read TGTGCCAGTAGTACCTGGACAGGGCAGAATCAGCCCCAGCATTTT. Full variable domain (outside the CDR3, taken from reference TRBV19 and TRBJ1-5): DGGITQSPKYLFRKEGQNVTLSCEQNLNHDAMYWYRQDPGQGLRLIYYSQIVNDFQKGDIAEGYSVSREKKESFPLTVTSAQKNPTAFYLCASSTWTGQNQPQHFGDGTRLSIL.

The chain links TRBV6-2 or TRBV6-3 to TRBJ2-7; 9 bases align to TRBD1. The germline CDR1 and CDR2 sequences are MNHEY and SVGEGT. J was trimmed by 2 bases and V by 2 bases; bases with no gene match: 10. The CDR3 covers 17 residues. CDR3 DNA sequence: TGTGCCAGCAGTTACGGACAGGGGTCAATCCTTACCTACGAGCAGTACTTC. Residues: CASSYGQGSILTYEQYF.

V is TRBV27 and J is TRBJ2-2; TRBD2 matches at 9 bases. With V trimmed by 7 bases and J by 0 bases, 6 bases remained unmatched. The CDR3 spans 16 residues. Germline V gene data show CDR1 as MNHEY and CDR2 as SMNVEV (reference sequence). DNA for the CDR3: TGTGCCAGCACTCTTAGCGGGAGCGCGAACACCGGGGAGCTGTTTTTT. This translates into CASTLSGSANTGELFF.

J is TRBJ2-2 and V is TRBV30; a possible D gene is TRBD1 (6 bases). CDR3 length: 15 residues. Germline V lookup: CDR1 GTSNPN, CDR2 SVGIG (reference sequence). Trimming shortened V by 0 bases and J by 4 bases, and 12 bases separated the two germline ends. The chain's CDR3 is CAWSVRDTLTGELFF. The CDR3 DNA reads TGTGCCTGGAGTGTTAGGGACACTCTCACCGGGGAGCTGTTTTTT.

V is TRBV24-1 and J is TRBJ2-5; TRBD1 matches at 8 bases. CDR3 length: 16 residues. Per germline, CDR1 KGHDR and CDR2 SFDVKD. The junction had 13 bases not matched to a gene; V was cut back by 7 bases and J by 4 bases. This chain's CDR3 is CATSRNQGQGRETQYF. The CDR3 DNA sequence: TGTGCCACCAGCCGGAACCAAGGACAGGGAAGAGAGACCCAGTACTTC.

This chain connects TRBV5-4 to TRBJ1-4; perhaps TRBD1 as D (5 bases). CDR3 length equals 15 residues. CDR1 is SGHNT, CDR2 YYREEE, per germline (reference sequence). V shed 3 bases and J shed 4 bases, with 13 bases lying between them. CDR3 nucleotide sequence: TGTGCCAGCAGCTCCCGGGGAAGGGGTAATGAAAAACTGTTTTTT. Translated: CASSSRGRGNEKLFF. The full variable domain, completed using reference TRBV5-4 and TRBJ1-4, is ETGVTQSPTHLIKTRGQQVTLRCSSQSGHNTVSWYQQALGQGPQFIFQYYREEENGRGNFPPRFSGLQFPNYSSELNVNALELDDSALYLCASSSRGRGNEKLFFGSGTQLSVL.

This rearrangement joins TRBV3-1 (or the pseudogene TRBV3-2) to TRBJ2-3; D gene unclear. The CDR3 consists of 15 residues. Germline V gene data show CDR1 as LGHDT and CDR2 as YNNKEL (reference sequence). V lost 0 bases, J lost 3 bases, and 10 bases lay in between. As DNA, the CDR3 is TGTGCCAGCAGCCAAGATCAGATGTTGACAGATACGCAGTATTTT. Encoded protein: CASSQDQMLTDTQYF.

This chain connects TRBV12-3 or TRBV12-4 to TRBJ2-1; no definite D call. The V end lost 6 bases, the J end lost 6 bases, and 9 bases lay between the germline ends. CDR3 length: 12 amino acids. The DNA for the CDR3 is TGTGCCAGCAGCTCATATTTCAATGAGCAGTTCTTC. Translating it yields CASSSYFNEQFF.

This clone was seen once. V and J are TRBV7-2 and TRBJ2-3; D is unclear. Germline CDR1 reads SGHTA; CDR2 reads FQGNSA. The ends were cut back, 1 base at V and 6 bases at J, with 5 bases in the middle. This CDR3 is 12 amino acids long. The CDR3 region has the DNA TGTGCCAGCAGCTTAGAGCTGGATACGCAGTATTTT. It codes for CASSLELDTQYF.

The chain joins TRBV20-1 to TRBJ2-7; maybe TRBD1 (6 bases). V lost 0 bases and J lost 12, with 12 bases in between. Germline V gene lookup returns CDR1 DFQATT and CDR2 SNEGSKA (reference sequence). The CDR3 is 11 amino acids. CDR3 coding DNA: TGCAGTGCTAGAGATCAGGGACAACGGTACTTC. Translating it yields CSARDQGQRYF.

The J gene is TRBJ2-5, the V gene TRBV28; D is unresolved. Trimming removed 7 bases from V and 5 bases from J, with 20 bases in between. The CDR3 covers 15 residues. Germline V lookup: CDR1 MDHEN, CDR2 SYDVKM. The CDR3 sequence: CASTHSDTLGETQYF. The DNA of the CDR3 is TGTGCCAGCACACACTCCGATACTTTGGGGGAGACCCAGTACTTC.

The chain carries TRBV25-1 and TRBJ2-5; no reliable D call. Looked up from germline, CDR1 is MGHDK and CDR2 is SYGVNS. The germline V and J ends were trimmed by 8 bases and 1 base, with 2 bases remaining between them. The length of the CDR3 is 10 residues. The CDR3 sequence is CASAQETQYF. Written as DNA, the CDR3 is TGTGCCAGCGCCCAAGAGACCCAGTACTTC. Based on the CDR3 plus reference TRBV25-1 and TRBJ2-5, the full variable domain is EADIYQTPRYLVIGTGKKITLECSQTMGHDKMYWYQQDPGMELHLIHYSYGVNSTEKGDLSSESTVSRIRTEHFPLTLESARPSHTSQYLCASAQETQYFGPGTRLLVL.